Here is one T cell receptor beta chain with its context. This CDR3 has 16 amino acids. V was shortened by 2 bases and J by 0 bases, with 14 bases between the two germline ends. Per germline, CDR1 MNHEY and CDR2 SMNVEV (reference sequence). The data were obtained in a study of blood T cell repertoires in COVID-19. Study as a whole: T cells, B-cell-depleted T cells, or PBMCs supplied cDNA or gDNA.

Under the authors' procedure: How many nucleated cells were present was estimated from reference gene primer amplification. The protocol was immunoSEQ multiplex PCR, while the TCRdb copy is restricted to in-frame clones and leaves out a portion. From that table come the V and J calls and clone size; the DNA was used to work out D and trimming. In the table there are about 180,000 clones, 83% of which are singletons. The sample taken for sequencing was peripheral blood. This sequence was found in a human donor in a cohort sampled during active COVID-19. The chain joins TRBV27 to TRBJ2-7; possibly TRBD1 for D (6 bases). The DNA of the CDR3 is TGTGCCAGCAGTTTAGGACGGACAGCCTACTCCTACGAGCAGTACTTC. It translates to CASSLGRTAYSYEQYF.